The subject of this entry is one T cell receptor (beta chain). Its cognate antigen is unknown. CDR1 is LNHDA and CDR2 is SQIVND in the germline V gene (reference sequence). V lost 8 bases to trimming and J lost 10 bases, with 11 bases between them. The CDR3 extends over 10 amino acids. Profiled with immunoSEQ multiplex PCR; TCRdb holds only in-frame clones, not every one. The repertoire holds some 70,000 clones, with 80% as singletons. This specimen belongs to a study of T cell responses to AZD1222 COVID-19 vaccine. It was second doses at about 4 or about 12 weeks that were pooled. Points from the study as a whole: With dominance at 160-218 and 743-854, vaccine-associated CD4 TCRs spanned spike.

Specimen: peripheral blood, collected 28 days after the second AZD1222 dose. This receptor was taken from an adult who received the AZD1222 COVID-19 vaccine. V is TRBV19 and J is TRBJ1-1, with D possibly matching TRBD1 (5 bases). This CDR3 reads CASGIGAAFF. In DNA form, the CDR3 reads TGTGCCAGTGGGATCGGGGCAGCTTTCTTT.